The T cell receptor (beta chain) described here comes from a study of OX40 agonist ivuxolimab in advanced cancers. Study-wide points: In a subset of nonresponders, normalized T-cell clonal expansion was also low.

TCRdb's copy holds only in-frame clones and misses some; the assay was immunoSEQ multiplex PCR. This sample has almost 90,000 clones; 85% to 90% occur once, and the top ten carry around 1.6%. Comments on this clone: Its antigen is unknown.

V lost 5 bases and J lost 2; bases outside the gene matches: 1. The CDR3 extends over 14 amino acids. Germline V gene sequence: CDR1 SGHNT, CDR2 YENEEA. The chain recombines TRBV11-3 with TRBJ2-1, with 9 bases aligning to TRBD1. This TCR was sampled from an adult with an advanced solid tumor such as melanoma, head and neck, liver or kidney cancer. The sequences come from CD4+ or CD8+ T cells sorted from blood, collected in a trial of the OX40 agonist ivuxolimab. CDR3 bases: TGTGCCAGCAGCGACAGGGGGGCCTACAATGAGCAGTTCTTC. Amino acids: CASSDRGAYNEQFF. Complete variable domain (other parts from reference TRBV11-3 and TRBJ2-1): EAGVVQSPRYKIIEKKQPVAFWCNPISGHNTLYWYLQNLGQGPELLIRYENEEAVDDSQLPKDRFSAERLKGVDSTLKIQPAELGDSAVYLCASSDRGAYNEQFFGPGTRLTVL.